This T cell receptor beta chain was sequenced in a study of regulatory T cells in long-lasting Graves disease. Broader study findings: Persistent disease preferred TRBV28, TRBJ1-2 and TRBJ2-5.

The time point is: newly diagnosed GD, antithyroid drugs for less than 3 months. With RNA extracted from PBMCs as input, the TCR library was made. This clonotype was counted ten times or more. Its target is not known. V lost 0 bases and J 8 bases, leaving 13 bases between the germline ends. Germline V gene lookup returns CDR1 MGHRA and CDR2 YSYEKL. The CDR3 sequence is 14 residues long. HTBI primers from iRepertoire and Arm-PCR of CDR3 regions yielded the TCR beta libraries. MiXCR was run by TCRdb on the multiplex PCR reads, yielding one entry per CDR3 protein. The sample consists of about 400,000 distinct CDR3 sequences, around 15% of them appearing once. This same sample was also taken into another study, of T cells in Graves' hyperthyroidism and ophthalmopathy. That source adds: TCR CDR3 regions were first amplified by RT-PCR with HTBI primers.

The sample consisted of peripheral blood mononuclear cells (PBMCs), taken at new diagnosis, from a patient treated with antithyroid drugs. This receptor was identified in a woman under 30 with Graves disease. This chain connects TRBV4-1 to TRBJ2-5, with D perhaps given as TRBD1 or TRBD2 (5 bases each). CDR3 sequence (DNA): TGCGCCAGCAGCCAAGATTTGGGGCCGGGAACCCAGTACTTC. The encoded protein is CASSQDLGPGTQYF.